This record concerns one TCR beta chain sequence. This clone occurred once. The antigen it binds to is not known. Per-base quality was not reported, and no clone a single base away is much larger than it. Spanning cysteine to phenylalanine, the CDR3 consists of 15 amino acids. Only the CDR3 portion is preserved as DNA: 45 bases, with reading frame beginning at the first base. Clipping removes 4 bases from V and 3 bases from J, with 4 as the unmatched junction base count. Based on the germline V gene, the CDR1 and CDR2 sequences are MDHEN and SYDVKM. The time point tag for this specimen amounts to: about 25 weeks on oral tofacitinib. The treatment or condition label, as the study defines it: oral pan-JAK inhibitor, 5-10 mg twice daily. Peripheral blood and lesional scalp punch biopsies were obtained from patients with alopecia areata. PBMCs were isolated by density centrifugation and stained for CD3, CD4 and CD8, after which CD4+ and CD8+ T cells were sorted on a FACSAria.

The entry originates in a study of CD8+ T cells in alopecia areata (dated by TCRdb to 2016 to 2019). Study-level background: The treated patients, all with moderate-to-severe alopecia areata, were enrolled in an open-label pilot trial of oral tofacitinib given at 5 to 10 mg twice daily. In both human patients and the C3H/HeJ mouse model, the study applied high-throughput TCRbeta sequencing to look at T cell clonal expansion in alopecia areata. Scalp tissue and sorted CD4+ and CD8+ peripheral blood T cells from patchy and totalis/universalis alopecia areata patients and from healthy controls were covered by human TCRbeta sequencing. Amplification of TCRbeta CDR3 regions was done by immunoSEQ multiplex PCR using 35 Vbeta forward primers and 13 Jbeta reverse primers. RNA came from the PAXgene miRNA kit for fixed scalp, the miRNeasy kit for PBMCs, and the RNeasy kit for mouse skin. Tofacitinib-treated patients had biopsies at baseline and at 4 and 24 weeks of treatment, with a later scalp biopsy in several patients. Patients received tofacitinib for 6 to 18 months and were then followed off drug for 6 months to check for delayed response and recurrence. Scalp clonality was compared across normal scalp (n=4), patchy alopecia areata scalp (n=8), and alopecia totalis/universalis scalp (n=8). The SALT score, which quantifies the percentage of affected scalp surface area, was used to measure disease severity in treated patients.

Beyond this particular receptor, the publication reports: Scalp TCR repertoire analysis is complicated because resident alphabeta T cells in normal human skin are also sequenced, whereas mouse skin is dominated by gammadelta T cells. Higher clonality and more expanded CD8+ clones were observed in lesional scalp than in normal scalp, particularly in alopecia totalis/universalis, a finding suggestive of antigenic drive. Shared TCR sequences between patients were less evident than in mice, which may be partly attributable to HLA diversity in the patient population. During tofacitinib treatment, many expanded lesional clones remained in scalp and blood, and this persistence may partly explain relapse after treatment is stopped. Because the treated cohort was small and had only one nonresponder, larger studies are needed to examine links between baseline CD8+ expansion and response. Tofacitinib significantly lowered scalp clonality and the number of expanded CD8+ clones among the top 100 scalp clones.

Library preparation used the immunoSEQ multiplex PCR assay. RNA was extracted from all samples and reverse transcribed into cDNA, which served as template for TCR sequencing. SuperScript III was used to make first-strand cDNA, primed with a 2:1 mix of oligo-dT and random hexamers. Amplification bias was assessed with a synthetic immune receptor repertoire, and residual bias was removed computationally. The study's processing was this. Raw reads were preprocessed to remove errors, and CDR3 was defined according to IMGT conventions as the region from the conserved cysteine to phenylalanine. Clonality was computed as 1 minus the Shannon entropy, with the entropy normalized by log2 of the number of productive unique TCRs. CD4 or CD8 identity of scalp clones was inferred by cross-referencing scalp TCRbeta sequences with sorted blood CD4 and CD8 repertoires. TCRdb took over this immuneACCESS table, retaining in-frame rearrangements with V and J assigned. Such tables are incomplete; in checked studies, under half of the missing clones stem from an unresolved V gene, and the remainder is unexplained. From that table come the V and J calls and clone size; the DNA was used to work out D and trimming. This sample has tens of thousands of clones in its table, and around 90% of those were observed once. The ten most abundant clones make up about 20% of the sample.

The clonotype originates from a human donor with alopecia areata. The specimen comprised CD8+ T cells sorted from blood, sampled at week 24, from a patient treated with tofacitinib. The sequence joins TRBV28 to TRBJ2-1, with 9 bases in between that match TRBD2. The CDR3 has the sequence CASSSASGVYNEQFF. The DNA sequence is TGTGCCAGCAGTTCGGCTAGCGGGGTCTACAATGAGCAGTTCTTC.